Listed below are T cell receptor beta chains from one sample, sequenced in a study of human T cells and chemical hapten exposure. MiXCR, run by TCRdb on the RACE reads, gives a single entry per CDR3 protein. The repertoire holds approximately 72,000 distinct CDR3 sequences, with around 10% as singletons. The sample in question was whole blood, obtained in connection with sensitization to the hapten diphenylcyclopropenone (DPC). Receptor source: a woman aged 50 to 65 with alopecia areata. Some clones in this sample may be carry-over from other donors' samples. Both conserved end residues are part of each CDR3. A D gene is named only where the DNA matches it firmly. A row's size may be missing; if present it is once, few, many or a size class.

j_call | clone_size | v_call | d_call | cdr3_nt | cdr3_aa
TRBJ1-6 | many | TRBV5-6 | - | TGTGCCAGCAGCTTGGGAACGTTTGATTCACCCCTCCACTTT | CASSLGTFDSPLHF
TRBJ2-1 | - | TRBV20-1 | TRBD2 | TGCAGTGCTAGGGCGGAGCGGGGGAGCAATGAGCAGTTCTTC | CSARAERGSNEQFF
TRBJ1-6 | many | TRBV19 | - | TGTGCCAGTAGTCTCGCAACGGGCTCCTATAATTCACCCCTCCACTTT | CASSLATGSYNSPLHF
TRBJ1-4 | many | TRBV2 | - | TGTGCCAGCAGGCGACATGAGGTTAATGAAAAACTGTTTTTT | CASRRHEVNEKLFF
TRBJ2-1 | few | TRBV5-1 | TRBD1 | TGCGCCAGCAGCTTGATCAACAGGGGGACCAACAATGAGCAGTTCTTC | CASSLINRGTNNEQFF
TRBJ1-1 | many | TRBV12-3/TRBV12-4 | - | TGTGCCAGCAGTCTTGGGTGGACTGAAGCTTTCTTT | CASSLGWTEAFF
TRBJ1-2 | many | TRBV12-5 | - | TGTGCTAGTGGTTTGGATTCGGACCCCCCCGGCTACACCTTC | CASGLDSDPPGYTF
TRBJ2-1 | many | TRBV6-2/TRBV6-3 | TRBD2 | TGTGCCAGCAGCCCCGGGGGACTAGCGGGAAATGAGCAGTTCTTC | CASSPGGLAGNEQFF
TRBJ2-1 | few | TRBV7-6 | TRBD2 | TGTGCCAGCAGCTCCTCAGCGGGGGGGCGGACCTACAATGAGCAGTTCTTC | CASSSSAGGRTYNEQFF
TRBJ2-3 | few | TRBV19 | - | TGTGCCAGTAGTTGGACGGTCACAGATACGCAGTATTTT | CASSWTVTDTQYF
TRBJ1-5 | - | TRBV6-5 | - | TGTGCCAGCAGTTACTCTAGTTATAGCAATCAGCCCCAGCATTTT | CASSYSSYSNQPQHF
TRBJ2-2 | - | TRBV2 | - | TGTGCCAGCAGTCCCCGAGCCGGGGAGCTGTTTTTT | CASSPRAGELFF
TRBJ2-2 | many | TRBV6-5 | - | TGTGCCAGCGCGAATTCCGGGGAGCTGTTTTTT | CASANSGELFF
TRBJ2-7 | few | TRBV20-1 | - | TGCAGTGCTCCAAGAGGTGTCTACGAGCAGTACTTC | CSAPRGVYEQYF
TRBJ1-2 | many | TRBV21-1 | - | TGTGCCAGCAGCGAAGGGACAGGGAAGATACACTATGGCTACACCTTC | CASSEGTGKIHYGYTF
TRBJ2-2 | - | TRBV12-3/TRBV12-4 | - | TGTGCCAGTGGCAGGGGGGACTCGAACACCGGGGAGCTGTTTTTT | CASGRGDSNTGELFF
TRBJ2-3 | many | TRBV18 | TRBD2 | TGTGCCAGCTCACCATCCGGCGGGAGGGCCACGGGCACAGATACGCAGTATTTT | CASSPSGGRATGTDTQYF
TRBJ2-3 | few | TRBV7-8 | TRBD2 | TGTGCCAGCAGCTCACAGCGGGGGGGCACAGATACGCAGTATTTT | CASSSQRGGTDTQYF
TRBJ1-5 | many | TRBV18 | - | TGTGCCAGCTCACCGGGCAATCAGCCCCAGCATTTT | CASSPGNQPQHF
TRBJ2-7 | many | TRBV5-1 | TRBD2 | TGCGCCAGCAGCTTGACTAGCGGGGTTCTCGAGCAGTACTTC | CASSLTSGVLEQYF
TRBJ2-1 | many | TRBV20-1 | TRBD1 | TGCAGTGCTAGGACAGGGCCCGACAATGAGCAGTTCTTC | CSARTGPDNEQFF
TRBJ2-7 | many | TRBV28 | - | TGTGCCAGCATTGGTGACAGGGAGGGGTACGAGCAGTACTTC | CASIGDREGYEQYF
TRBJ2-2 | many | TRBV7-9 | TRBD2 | TGTGCCAGCAACCCGACTAGCATGAACACCGGGGAGCTGTTTTTT | CASNPTSMNTGELFF
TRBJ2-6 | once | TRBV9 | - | TGTGCCAGTCAAGGGGGAACTGGGGCCAACGTCCTGACTTTC | CASQGGTGANVLTF
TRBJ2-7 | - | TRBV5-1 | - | TGCGCCAGCAGCAGGTCGCGCGAGCAGTACTTC | CASSRSREQYF
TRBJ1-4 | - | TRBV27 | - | TGTGCCAGCAGAACCTCAACTAATGAAAAACTGTTTTTT | CASRTSTNEKLFF
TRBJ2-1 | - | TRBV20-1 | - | TGCAGTGCTAGAGTAGGGCCCTTCGGAGGATACAATGAGCAGTTCTTC | CSARVGPFGGYNEQFF
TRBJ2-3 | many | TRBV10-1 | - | TGCGCCAGCAGGGGACATAACACAGATACGCAGTATTTT | CASRGHNTDTQYF
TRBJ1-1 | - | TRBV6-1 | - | TGTGCCAGCAGTGAAATGGCGGCCGGGGGCACTGAAGCTTTCTTT | CASSEMAAGGTEAFF
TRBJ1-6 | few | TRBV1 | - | TGCACCAGCTCGGAAAGTCCCGGGGCCCTCCACTTT | CTSSESPGALHF
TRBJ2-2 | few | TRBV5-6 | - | TGTGCCAGCACCCCGGGTGATCGGGGTCTGAGGAACACCGGGGAGCTGTTTTTT | CASTPGDRGLRNTGELFF
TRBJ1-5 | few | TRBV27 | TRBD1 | TGTGCCAGCAGTCCCCAAGGACAGGTTAGCAATCAGCCCCAGCATTTT | CASSPQGQVSNQPQHF
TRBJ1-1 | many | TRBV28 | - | TGTGCCAGCAGTTTCCTCACTGAAGCTTTCTTT | CASSFLTEAFF
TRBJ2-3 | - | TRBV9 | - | TGTGCCAGCAGCGTAGGGACGAGAACAGATACGCAGTATTTT | CASSVGTRTDTQYF
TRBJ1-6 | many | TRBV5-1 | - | TGCGCCAGCAGCTTGGAGCTTAGATCACCCCTCCACTTT | CASSLELRSPLHF
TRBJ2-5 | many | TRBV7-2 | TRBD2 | TGTGCCAGCAGCCTCAATGGCGGGGGCCAAGAGACCCAGTACTTC | CASSLNGGGQETQYF
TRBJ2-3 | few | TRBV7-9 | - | TGTGCCACCCGGAGATTACCGGATACGCAGTATTTT | CATRRLPDTQYF
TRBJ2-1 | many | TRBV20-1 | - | TGCAGTGCTCCTTTGACACCAAGGGAGCAGTTCTTC | CSAPLTPREQFF
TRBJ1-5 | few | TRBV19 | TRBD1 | TGTGCCAGTAGATCAGGGGGTCAGAATCAGCCCCAGCATTTT | CASRSGGQNQPQHF
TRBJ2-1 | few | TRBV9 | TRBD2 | TGTGCCAGCAGCGTAGGGACTAGCGGACAATTGGAGCAGTTCTTC | CASSVGTSGQLEQFF
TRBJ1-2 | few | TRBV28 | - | TGTGCCAGCAGTTTATGGACAGCCGATGGCTACACCTTC | CASSLWTADGYTF
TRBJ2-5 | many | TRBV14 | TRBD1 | TGTGCCAGCAGCCCCATAGGGACAGAAGAGACCCAGTACTTC | CASSPIGTEETQYF
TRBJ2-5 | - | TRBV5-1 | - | TGCGCCAGCAGTAAAGGGGATCGGGGCACCCAGTACTTC | CASSKGDRGTQYF
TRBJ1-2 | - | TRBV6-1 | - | TGTGCCAGCAGCCCAGGACAGCTTGGCTACACCTTC | CASSPGQLGYTF
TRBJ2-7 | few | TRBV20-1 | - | TGCAGTGCCTGGGGAGCAGAGCGCCGCTTGGGGGAGCAGTACTTC | CSAWGAERRLGEQYF
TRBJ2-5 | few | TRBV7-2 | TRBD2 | TGTGCCAGCAGCTGGGGGAGGACTAGCGGGAGGGCCGGAGGGACCCAGTACTTC | CASSWGRTSGRAGGTQYF
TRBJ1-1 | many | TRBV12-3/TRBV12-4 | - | TGTGCCAGCAGTGTGTATCCTGCTTCGGCTTTCTTT | CASSVYPASAFF
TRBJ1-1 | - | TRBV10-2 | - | TGCGCCAGCAAAAGTTCAATGGGTAACACTGAAGCTTTCTTT | CASKSSMGNTEAFF